These T cell receptor beta chains were read from a single sample in a study of shared clonotypes between healthy human individuals. Using immunoSEQ multiplex PCR, the repertoire was profiled, and TCRdb retains in-frame clones only, with some absent. The sample contains approximately 1.5 million clones, approximately 98% of which appear only once. What was sequenced was naive CD4+ T cells sorted from blood. These receptors were collected from a man aged 30 to 39 in good health. Both conserved end residues are part of each CDR3. D genes are given only for firm matches. Some rows mark clone size as missing; the rest say once, few, many or name a class of expanded clone.

V: TRBV6-6; D: .; J: TRBJ1-2; size: .; DNA: TGTGCCAGCAGTTACCCCCTCACAGGCCCCTATGGCTACACCTTC; CDR3: CASSYPLTGPYGYTF
V: TRBV5-1; D: .; J: TRBJ2-6; size: .; DNA: TGCGCCAGCAGCTTCCCAGGGGATTTAAAAGGGGCCAACGTCCTGACTTTC; CDR3: CASSFPGDLKGANVLTF
V: TRBV10-3; D: TRBD1; J: TRBJ2-3; size: .; DNA: TGTGCCATCAGGAGGCCGGCGTCCGGGACAGGGGTTGGAGATACGCAGTATTTT; CDR3: CAIRRPASGTGVGDTQYF
V: TRBV7-4; D: .; J: TRBJ2-5; size: .; DNA: TGTGCCAGCAGCCTAGGACGGGAGCGGGAGACCCAGTACTTC; CDR3: CASSLGRERETQYF
V: TRBV4-2; D: TRBD2; J: TRBJ2-1; size: .; DNA: TGTGCCAGCAGCCCGCTAGGGATCAGGACCGGGACTAGCGGGAGTGATGAGCAGTTCTTC; CDR3: CASSPLGIRTGTSGSDEQFF
V: TRBV27; D: TRBD1; J: TRBJ1-5; size: .; DNA: TGTGCCAGCAGTGAACGCAGGGGGCGGGGCAATCAGCCCCAGCATTTT; CDR3: CASSERRGRGNQPQHF
V: TRBV6-5; D: TRBD1; J: TRBJ1-3; size: .; DNA: TGTGCCAGCAGTTACCAGGGGGGCGCTGGAAACACCATATATTTT; CDR3: CASSYQGGAGNTIYF
V: TRBV6-1; D: TRBD2; J: TRBJ2-5; size: .; DNA: TGTGCCAGCAGTGGCCTAAAGCGGGAGCGCGAAAAGACCCAGTACTTC; CDR3: CASSGLKREREKTQYF
V: TRBV5-1; D: .; J: TRBJ1-2; size: .; DNA: TGCGCCAGCAGCCCACAGGGACGGGACTATGGCTACACCTTC; CDR3: CASSPQGRDYGYTF
V: TRBV7-9; D: .; J: TRBJ1-3; size: .; DNA: TGTGCCAGCAGCTTACGACGAAACACCATATATTTT; CDR3: CASSLRRNTIYF
V: TRBV18; D: TRBD1; J: TRBJ1-1; size: once; DNA: TGTGCCAGCTCACCAAGAGGATCCGGACAGGTACAGAACACTGAAGCTTTCTTT; CDR3: CASSPRGSGQVQNTEAFF
V: TRBV19; D: .; J: TRBJ2-3; size: .; DNA: TGTGCCAGTAGAACCCGAGCCTTTAGCACAGATACGCAGTATTTT; CDR3: CASRTRAFSTDTQYF
V: TRBV19; D: .; J: TRBJ1-3; size: .; DNA: TGTGCCAGTAGTATCGAGGAGGTTCGCTCTGGAAACACCATATATTTT; CDR3: CASSIEEVRSGNTIYF
V: TRBV7-2; D: TRBD2; J: TRBJ2-3; size: .; DNA: TGTGCCAGCAGCTTAAGACGAACTAGCGGGAGTGTTGAAGATACGCAGTATTTT; CDR3: CASSLRRTSGSVEDTQYF
V: TRBV19; D: .; J: TRBJ2-4; size: .; DNA: TGTGCCAGTAGCTTCCCCACGGGGGCCAAAAACATTCAGTACTTC; CDR3: CASSFPTGAKNIQYF
V: TRBV28; D: .; J: TRBJ2-7; size: .; DNA: TGTGCCAGCACTAAGGGGGTCCGGTCCTACGAGCAGTACTTC; CDR3: CASTKGVRSYEQYF
V: TRBV5-1; D: .; J: TRBJ1-1; size: .; DNA: TGCGCCAGCAGCCCGGGCCTGAACACTGAAGCTTTCTTT; CDR3: CASSPGLNTEAFF
V: TRBV14; D: .; J: TRBJ1-1; size: .; DNA: TGTGCCAGCAGCCAGACCAGACAGTACACTGAAGCTTTCTTT; CDR3: CASSQTRQYTEAFF